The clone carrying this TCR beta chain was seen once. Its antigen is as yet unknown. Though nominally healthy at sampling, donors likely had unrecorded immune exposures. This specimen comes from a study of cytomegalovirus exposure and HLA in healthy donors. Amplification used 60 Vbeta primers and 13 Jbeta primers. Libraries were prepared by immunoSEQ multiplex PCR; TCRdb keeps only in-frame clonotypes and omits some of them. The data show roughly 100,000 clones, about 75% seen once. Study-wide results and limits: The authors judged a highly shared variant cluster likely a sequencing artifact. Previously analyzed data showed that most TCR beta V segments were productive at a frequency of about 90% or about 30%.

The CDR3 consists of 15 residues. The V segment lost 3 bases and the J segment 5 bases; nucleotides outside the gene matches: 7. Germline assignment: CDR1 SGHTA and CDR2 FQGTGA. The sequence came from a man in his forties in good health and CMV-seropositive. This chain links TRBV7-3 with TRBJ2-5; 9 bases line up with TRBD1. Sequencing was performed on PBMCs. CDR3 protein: CASSFDRGMGETQYF. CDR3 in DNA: TGTGCCAGCAGCTTTGACAGGGGGATGGGGGAGACCCAGTACTTC.